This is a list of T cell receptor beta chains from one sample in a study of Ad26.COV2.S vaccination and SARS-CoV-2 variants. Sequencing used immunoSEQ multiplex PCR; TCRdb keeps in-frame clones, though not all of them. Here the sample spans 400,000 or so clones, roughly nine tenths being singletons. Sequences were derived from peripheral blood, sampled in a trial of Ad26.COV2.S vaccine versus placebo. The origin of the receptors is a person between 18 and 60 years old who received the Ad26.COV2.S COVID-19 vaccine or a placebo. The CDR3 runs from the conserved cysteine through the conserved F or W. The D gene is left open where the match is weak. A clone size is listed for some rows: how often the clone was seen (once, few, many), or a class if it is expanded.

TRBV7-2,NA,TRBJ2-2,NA,TGTGCCAGCAGCTCGAGAGGGACAACGAACACCGGGGAGCTGTTTTTT,CASSSRGTTNTGELFF
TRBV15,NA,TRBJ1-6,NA,TGTGCCACGATTCGGGACTATAATTCACCCCTCCACTTT,CATIRDYNSPLHF
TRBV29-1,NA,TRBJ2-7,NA,TGCAGCGTTGGGGGGACGGGGGAGCAGTACTTC,CSVGGTGEQYF
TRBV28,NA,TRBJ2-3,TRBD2,TGTGCCAGCAGAAGTGACGGGGGGGCCGAAGATACGCAGTATTTT,CASRSDGGAEDTQYF
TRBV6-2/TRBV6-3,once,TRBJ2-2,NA,TGTGCCAGCAGTGCTCGGGACACGGCTAGGCGGGAGCTGTTTTTT,CASSARDTARRELFF
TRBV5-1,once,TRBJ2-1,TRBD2,TGCGCCAGCAGCTTGTGGGCTAGCGGGGGGGCATATGAGCAGTTCTTC,CASSLWASGGAYEQFF
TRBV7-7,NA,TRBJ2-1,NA,TGTGCCAGCAGCCCAGCACCGGGCGGTTACACTAATGAGCAGTTCTTC,CASSPAPGGYTNEQFF
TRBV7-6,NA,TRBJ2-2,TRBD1,TGTGCCAGCAGCCAGGGGACAGGGGCTACCGGGGAGCTGTTTTTT,CASSQGTGATGELFF
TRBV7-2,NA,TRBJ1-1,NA,TGTGCCAGCGGACTATTATCTACGAGCACTGAAGCTTTCTTT,CASGLLSTSTEAFF
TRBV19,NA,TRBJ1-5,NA,TGTGCCAGTAGCCAGACATGGAATCAGCCCCAGCATTTT,CASSQTWNQPQHF
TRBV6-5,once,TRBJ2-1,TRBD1,TGTGCCAGCAGTCCTTACGGGACAGTACGCAATGAGCAGTTCTTC,CASSPYGTVRNEQFF
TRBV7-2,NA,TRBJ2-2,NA,TGTGCCAGCACCCTAAACGGACGGAGGAACACCGGGGAGCTGTTTTTT,CASTLNGRRNTGELFF
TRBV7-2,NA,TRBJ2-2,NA,TGTGCCAGCAGCTTAAACCTTCTGAGCGCGAACACCGGGGAGCTGTTTTTT,CASSLNLLSANTGELFF
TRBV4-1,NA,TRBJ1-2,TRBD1,TGCGCCAGCAGCCGACGAACCTGGGACAGGGCTTCGGAAGGCTACACCTTC,CASSRRTWDRASEGYTF
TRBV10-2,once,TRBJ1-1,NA,TGCGCCAGCAGTGAGTCGCCCAGGAACACTGAAGCTTTCTTT,CASSESPRNTEAFF
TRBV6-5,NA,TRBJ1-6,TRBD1,TGTGCCAGCAGAATGGACAGGGGGGATTCACCCCTCCACTTT,CASRMDRGDSPLHF
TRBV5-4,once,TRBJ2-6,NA,TGTGCCAGCAGCTTCAGGGGTGCAGGGGCCAACGTCCTGACTTTC,CASSFRGAGANVLTF
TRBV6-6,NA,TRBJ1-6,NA,TGTGCCAGCAGTTTTGGGACCGAGAATAATTCACCCCTCCACTTT,CASSFGTENNSPLHF
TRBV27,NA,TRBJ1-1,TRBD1,TGTGCCAGCAGTTGGACAGGGGGTGGGGGCACTGAAGCTTTCTTT,CASSWTGGGGTEAFF
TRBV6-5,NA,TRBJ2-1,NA,TGTGCCAGCAGTTACGGTCAGGGCAATGAGCAGTTCTTC,CASSYGQGNEQFF
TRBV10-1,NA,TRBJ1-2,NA,TGCGCCAGCAGTGAGTCCCCCTTCGGCTCTATCTTC,CASSESPFGSIF
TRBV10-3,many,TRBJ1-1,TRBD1,TGTGCCATCAGTGGAGGGGGGCGGGGGACAGGGTTCTCTGAAGCTTTCTTT,CAISGGGRGTGFSEAFF
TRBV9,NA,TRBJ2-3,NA,TGTGCCAGCAGCGTAAGTGGGTCAGATACGCAGTATTTT,CASSVSGSDTQYF
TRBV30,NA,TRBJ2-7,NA,TGTGCCTGGAGTGCTAAGTACGAGCAGTACTTC,CAWSAKYEQYF
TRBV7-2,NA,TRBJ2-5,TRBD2,TGTGCCAGCAGCTGGGGACTAGCTCGGAGAGAGACCCAGTACTTC,CASSWGLARRETQYF
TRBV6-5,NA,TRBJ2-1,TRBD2,TGTGCCAGCAGTTACTCGGGGACTATCTACAATGAGCAGTTCTTC,CASSYSGTIYNEQFF
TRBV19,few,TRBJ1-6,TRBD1,TGTGCCAGTAGCATTGACAGGGACGGAAATTCACCCCTCCACTTT,CASSIDRDGNSPLHF
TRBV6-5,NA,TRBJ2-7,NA,TGTGCCAGCAGGGACAGATACGAGCAGTACTTC,CASRDRYEQYF
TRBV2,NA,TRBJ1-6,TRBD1,TGTGCCAGCAGAAAGGACAGGGCCTATAATTCACCCCTCCACTTT,CASRKDRAYNSPLHF
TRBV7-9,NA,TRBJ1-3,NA,TGTGCCAGCAGACCCGCAGGGTTCTCTGGAAACACCATATATTTT,CASRPAGFSGNTIYF
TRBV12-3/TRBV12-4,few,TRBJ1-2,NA,TGTGCCAGCAGTTTACGACCCTATGGCTACACCTTC,CASSLRPYGYTF
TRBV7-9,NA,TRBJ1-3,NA,TGTGCCAGCAGCTTAACCTCTGGAAACACCATATATTTT,CASSLTSGNTIYF
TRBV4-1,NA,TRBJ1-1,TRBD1,TGCGCCAGCAGCCCGTGGACAGGGGGCGTAGGGAACACTGAAGCTTTCTTT,CASSPWTGGVGNTEAFF
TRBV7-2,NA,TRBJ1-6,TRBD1,TGTGCCAGCAGCTCCTCCGGGACAGAGAGTTCACCCCTCCACTTT,CASSSSGTESSPLHF
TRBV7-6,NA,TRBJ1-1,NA,TGTGCCAGCAGCTTAATGTATCGGGGCTCGGACACTGAAGCTTTCTTT,CASSLMYRGSDTEAFF
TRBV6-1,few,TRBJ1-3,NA,TGTGCCAGCAGGGAACAGGGAGGTGGCTCTGGAAACACCATATATTTT,CASREQGGGSGNTIYF
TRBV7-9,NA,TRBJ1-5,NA,TGTGCCAGCAGCCCTGGGGAGGCCAGGGGCAATCAGCCCCAGCATTTT,CASSPGEARGNQPQHF
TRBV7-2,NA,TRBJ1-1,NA,TGTGCCAGCAGCTTAGTAGGGCAGGCTGAAGCTTTCTTT,CASSLVGQAEAFF
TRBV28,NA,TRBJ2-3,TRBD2,TGTGCCAGCAGCCCCATGTCGGGGACTAGCGGGGGGCCCATAGATACGCAGTATTTT,CASSPMSGTSGGPIDTQYF
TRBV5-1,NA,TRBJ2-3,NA,TGCGCCAGCAGCTTGGCGGGAGATACGCAGTATTTT,CASSLAGDTQYF
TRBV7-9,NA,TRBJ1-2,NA,TGTGCCAGCAGCTTAGACGGGGTCCGGCACTATGGCTACACCTTC,CASSLDGVRHYGYTF
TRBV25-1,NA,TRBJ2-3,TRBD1,TGTGCCAGCAGTGAATCGGGTTTAGGACAGGGGACAGATACGCAGTATTTT,CASSESGLGQGTDTQYF
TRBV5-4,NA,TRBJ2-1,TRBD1,TGTGCCAGCAGCTGGACAGGGTTCAATGAGCAGTTCTTC,CASSWTGFNEQFF
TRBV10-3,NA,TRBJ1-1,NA,TGTGCCATCAGCCAGGGCCTCACTGAAGCTTTCTTT,CAISQGLTEAFF
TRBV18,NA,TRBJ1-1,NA,TGTGCCAGCTGCTGGGGGGGTGGAATGAACACTGAAGCTTTCTTT,CASCWGGGMNTEAFF
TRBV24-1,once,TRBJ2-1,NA,TGTGCCACCAGTGATTTTGGGCTAGGAGACTACAATGAGCAGTTCTTC,CATSDFGLGDYNEQFF
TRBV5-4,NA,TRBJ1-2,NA,TGTGCCAGCAGCTTCGGGGGGCTCGGCTATGGCTACACCTTC,CASSFGGLGYGYTF
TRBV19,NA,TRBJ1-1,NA,TGTGCCAGTAGTTTTTCTCGCCAGACTGAAGCTTTCTTT,CASSFSRQTEAFF
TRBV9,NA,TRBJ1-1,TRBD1,TGTGCCAGCAGCGCCGGGACAGGAGGAGCTTTCTTT,CASSAGTGGAFF
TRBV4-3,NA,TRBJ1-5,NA,TGCGCCAGCAGCCAAGATCAGGAAGATGATCAGCCCCAGCATTTT,CASSQDQEDDQPQHF
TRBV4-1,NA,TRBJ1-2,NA,TGCGCCAGCAGCCAAGATCCAGGGAGCTATGGCTACACCTTC,CASSQDPGSYGYTF
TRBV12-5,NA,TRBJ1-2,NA,TGTGCTAGTGGCATTCCTTTCTCTAACTATGGCTACACCTTC,CASGIPFSNYGYTF
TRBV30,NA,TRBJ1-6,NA,TGTGCCTGGATGTCGGCAAGGAGCTCCTATAATTCACCCCTCCACTTT,CAWMSARSSYNSPLHF